The 21 T cell receptor beta chains presented below share a single source sample, sequenced in a study of blood T cell repertoires in COVID-19. Sequenced by immunoSEQ multiplex PCR; TCRdb stores in-frame clones only, minus some. The sample holds about 180,000 clones, approximately 87% seen once. The sample was peripheral blood. The receptors were sampled from a man between 70 and 80 years old with active or convalescent COVID-19.

V usage is TRBV10-3 and J usage is TRBJ2-1; 10 positions agree with TRBD2. Germline lookup yields CDR1 ENHRY and CDR2 SYGVKD. The CDR3 totals 20 residues. V lost 1 base and J lost 4; bases outside the gene matches: 16. The CDR3 sequence is CAISEFFTSGELKRYNEQFF. DNA of the CDR3: TGTGCCATCAGTGAGTTCTTTACTAGCGGGGAGCTAAAAAGGTACAATGAGCAGTTCTTC.

This clone was detected a few times. The chain recombines TRBV7-9 with TRBJ1-2; D is undetermined. This CDR3 spans 13 amino acids. V lost 5 bases and J 2 bases, leaving 9 bases between the germline ends. Germline CDR1 reads SEHNR; CDR2 reads FQNEAQ (reference sequence). Written as DNA, the CDR3 is TGTGCCAGCAGCATCCTCGGGAACTATGGCTACACCTTC. Protein product: CASSILGNYGYTF.

V is TRBV6-5 and J is TRBJ1-1; TRBD1 matches at 12 bases. Trimming removed 6 bases from V and 5 bases from J; junction bases left unmatched: 7. The CDR3 is 15 amino acids. Germline CDR1 and CDR2: MNHEY and SVGAGI. CDR3 bases: TGTGCCAGCAGGCCGGGACAGGGGGCCGCGACTGAAGCTTTCTTT. This sequence encodes CASRPGQGAATEAFF.

This clone has more than one count but fewer than ten. The rearrangement uses TRBV7-8 and TRBJ1-2, with D possibly matching TRBD1 (5 bases). The V end lost 1 base, the J end lost 5 bases, and 8 bases lay between the germline ends. Germline CDR1 reads SGHVS; CDR2 reads FQNEAQ. The CDR3 extends over 13 amino acids. The CDR3, as DNA: TGTGCCAGCAGCTTAGATCAGGGATATGGCTACACCTTC. Amino acids: CASSLDQGYGYTF. The whole variable domain, remainder taken from reference TRBV7-8 and TRBJ1-2, is GAGVSQSPRYKVAKRGQDVALRCDPISGHVSLFWYQQALGQGPEFLTYFQNEAQLDKSGLPSDRFFAERPEGSVSTLKIQRTQQEDSAVYLCASSLDQGYGYTFGSGTRLTVV.

V usage is TRBV6-6 and J usage is TRBJ2-1; 11 bases fit TRBD1. The germline CDR1 and CDR2 sequences are MNHNY and SVGAGI (reference sequence). The V segment lost 5 bases and the J segment 4 bases; nucleotides outside the gene matches: 7. This CDR3 comprises 16 residues. CDR3: CASSQGQGATYNEQFF. CDR3 DNA: TGTGCCAGCAGTCAAGGACAGGGGGCTACATACAATGAGCAGTTCTTC.

The chain has TRBV10-2 and TRBJ2-3; a possible D gene is TRBD2 (5 bases). This CDR3 comprises 12 residues. Germline lookup yields CDR1 WSHSY and CDR2 SAAADI. V gave up 6 bases and J gave up 8 bases, with 12 bases separating them. CDR3 region: CASRYNGGTQYF. DNA for the CDR3: TGCGCCAGCAGATACAACGGAGGTACGCAGTATTTT.

CDR3: CASSIGSQGRTEAFF. The CDR3, as DNA: TGTGCCAGTAGTATTGGGTCCCAGGGGCGAACTGAAGCTTTCTTT. This rearrangement joins TRBV19 to TRBJ1-1, with D possibly TRBD1 on 6 matching bases. The V end lost 3 bases, the J end lost 5 bases, and 16 bases lay between the germline ends. This CDR3 has 15 amino acids. The germline V gene encodes CDR1 LNHDA and CDR2 SQIVND (reference sequence).

This rearrangement joins TRBV7-9 to TRBJ2-7, with D unresolved. In germline, CDR1 is SEHNR, CDR2 FQNEAQ (reference sequence). V shed 7 bases and J shed 3 bases, with 13 bases lying between them. The CDR3 contains 13 residues. CDR3 sequence (DNA): TGTGCCAGCACCCACGACGGGTTCTACGAGCAGTACTTC. Protein sequence: CASTHDGFYEQYF.

The chain employs TRBV5-1 and TRBJ2-6; possible D gene TRBD1, 5 bases. CDR1 is SGHRS and CDR2 is YFSETQ in the germline V gene. V lost 0 bases and J lost 0, with 16 bases in between. The CDR3 is 19 residues long. In DNA form, the CDR3 reads TGCGCCAGCAGCTTGGACGACAGCCGATTAGGCTCTGGGGCCAACGTCCTGACTTTC. Translated, it gives CASSLDDSRLGSGANVLTF.

This chain uses TRBV19 with TRBJ1-2, with 10 bases that match TRBD1. This CDR3 has 15 amino acids. Germline CDR1 LNHDA, CDR2 SQIVND (reference sequence). Germline trimming cut 7 bases from V and 8 bases from J; bases unmatched to any gene: 13. The CDR3 loop reads CASTLLTGGSGGYTF. The DNA of the CDR3 is TGTGCCAGTACCCTTCTGACAGGGGGCTCAGGAGGCTACACCTTC.

The gene calls are TRBV14 and TRBJ2-1; maybe TRBD2 (6 bases). Between the trimmed V and J ends, which lost 1 base and 2 bases, there was a span of 12 bases. The CDR3 extends over 16 amino acids. Germline V gene sequence: CDR1 SGHDN, CDR2 FVKESK. The DNA of the CDR3 is TGTGCCAGCAGCCAAGTTAGCGGAGATGCCTACAATGAGCAGTTCTTC. It specifies CASSQVSGDAYNEQFF.

V is TRBV10-3 and J is TRBJ1-2; 7 positions match TRBD1. The CDR3 is 15 residues long. In germline, CDR1 is ENHRY, CDR2 SYGVKD. Trimming cost V 4 bases and J 5 bases; bases outside gene matches: 10. The CDR3 DNA reads as TGTGCCATCAGTGTAACCGCCGGGACAGCATATGGCTACACCTTC. Protein product: CAISVTAGTAYGYTF.

This chain links TRBV19 with TRBJ1-5; 11 bases are a match to TRBD1. The V gene end was trimmed by 5 bases and the J gene end by 9 bases; junction bases not matched to a gene: 15. CDR1 and CDR2 (germline): LNHDA, SQIVND (reference sequence). There are 17 residues in the CDR3. The CDR3 loop is CASSPGQGAKQRRPQHF. Written as DNA, the CDR3 is TGTGCCAGTAGTCCTGGACAGGGGGCAAAGCAACGCAGGCCCCAGCATTTT.

J is TRBJ1-1 and V is TRBV14; D is possibly TRBD1 (6 bases). CDR1 and CDR2 (germline): SGHDN, FVKESK. Trimming removed 3 bases at V and 2 bases at J, with 7 bases between. The length of the CDR3 is 13 residues. CDR3 residues: CASSQGHNTEAFF. The CDR3 DNA reads TGTGCCAGCAGCCAGGGACACAACACTGAAGCTTTCTTT.

This clone was observed once. V is TRBV18 and J is TRBJ1-1, with D perhaps TRBD1 (6 bases). CDR1 and CDR2 (germline): KGHSH, LQKENI. V was clipped by 3 bases and J by 4 bases, with 18 bases between them. This CDR3 region has 16 residues. CDR3 amino acids: CASSPPSLTGSTEAFF. In nucleotides, the CDR3 is TGTGCCAGCTCACCGCCTTCATTAACAGGGAGCACTGAAGCTTTCTTT.

The chain carries TRBV29-1 and TRBJ2-7; the match to TRBD2 covers 7 bases. The V segment lost 7 bases and the J segment 6 bases; nucleotides outside the gene matches: 9. CDR1 is SQVTM, CDR2 ANQGSEA, per germline. There are 12 residues in the CDR3. CDR3 nucleotide sequence: TGCAGCGCCAGCGGGACTCCCCGCGAGCAGTACTTC. This gives the protein CSASGTPREQYF.

The J gene is TRBJ2-7, the V gene TRBV9; TRBD2 might be the D (6 bases). There are 15 residues in the CDR3. V gave up 0 bases and J gave up 1 base, with 11 bases separating them. Germline-derived CDR1 and CDR2 are SGDLS and YYNGEE. The CDR3 is CASSVGGGMSYEQYF. The CDR3 DNA reads as TGTGCCAGCAGCGTAGGTGGAGGGATGTCCTACGAGCAGTACTTC.

The V call is TRBV19, the J call TRBJ1-5, with a weak D call TRBD1 (5 bases). The V and J ends lost 3 bases and 7 bases respectively, with 13 bases between them. CDR3 length: 14 residues. Germline V gene sequence: CDR1 LNHDA, CDR2 SQIVND (reference sequence). Written as DNA, the CDR3 is TGTGCCAGTAGTATTAGATGGGGCAGCCAGCCCCAGCATTTT. Residues: CASSIRWGSQPQHF.

The chain carries TRBV7-9 and TRBJ1-1; TRBD1 matches at 7 bases. CDR3 size: 14 residues. CDR1 is SEHNR, CDR2 FQNEAQ, per germline (reference sequence). Trimming at V came to 1 base and at J to 4 bases, leaving 3 bases not matched to a gene. The CDR3 here is CASSLGGGLTEAFF. The CDR3 nucleotides read TGTGCCAGCAGCTTAGGAGGGGGCCTCACTGAAGCTTTCTTT.

V and J are TRBV19 and TRBJ1-2, with a weak D call TRBD1 (6 bases). Trimming removed 1 base at V and 4 bases at J, with 7 bases between. Germline V gene sequence: CDR1 LNHDA, CDR2 SQIVND (reference sequence). The CDR3 consists of 13 residues. The chain's CDR3 is CASSIGTAYGYTF. The CDR3 DNA is TGTGCCAGTAGTATAGGGACAGCCTATGGCTACACCTTC.

The gene calls are TRBV7-3 and TRBJ2-7; 8 nucleotides agree with TRBD2. J lost 3 bases, V lost 5 bases, and 9 bases had no gene match. Germline CDR1 reads SGHTA; CDR2 reads FQGTGA. The CDR3 runs 15 residues. CDR3 coding DNA: TGTGCCAGCAGCCCCACCAGCGGGAGAATCTACGAGCAGTACTTC. Translating gives CASSPTSGRIYEQYF.